A selection of T cell receptor beta chains follows, all from one sample in a study of CD8 T cells in ankylosing spondylitis. MiXCR was run by TCRdb on the 5' RACE reads, yielding one entry per CDR3 protein. Among roughly 86,000 distinct CDR3 sequences listed, roughly 8.8% were seen once. Sample: blood, either unsorted or a sorted T cell fraction (not recorded which). The receptor source for this set is a male donor with ankylosing spondylitis or in good health (not recorded which). Both conserved end residues are part of each CDR3.

V gene	CDR3 length	J gene	CDR3 protein
TRBV24-1	17	TRBJ2-1	CATSDSAGVPFYNEQFF
TRBV4-2	14	TRBJ2-3	CASSPPQGSDTQYF
TRBV7-2	13	TRBJ1-1	CASRQGVNTEAFF
TRBV18	16	TRBJ1-1	CASSSGTGGRGTEAFF
TRBV7-9	14	TRBJ1-5	CASNEGTGDQPQHF
TRBV12-3/TRBV12-4	14	TRBJ2-1	CASSLSGGGNEQFF
TRBV4-2	19	TRBJ2-1	CASSQELERRGGYYNEQFF
TRBV29-1	19	TRBJ2-2	CSVEEGILTFHTDTGELFF
TRBV15	15	TRBJ2-6	CATQNPFSGANVLTF
TRBV6-1	16	TRBJ1-2	CASFRDRALRGYGYTF
TRBV29-1	13	TRBJ2-7	CSVEGGPGYEQYF
TRBV7-9	18	TRBJ2-6	CASSDRDRGLPGANVLTF
TRBV12-3/TRBV12-4	17	TRBJ2-2	CASTFTLTGGITGELFF
TRBV2	16	TRBJ2-5	CASSSSSSGGYETQYF
TRBV19	15	TRBJ1-2	CASSTRDSKLTGYTF
TRBV5-4	16	TRBJ2-1	CASRNPERGGLVEQFF
TRBV11-2	15	TRBJ2-3	CASSLVTHGTDTQYF
TRBV20-1	15	TRBJ2-5	CSARDGLGFKETQYF
TRBV18	17	TRBJ2-6	CASSPLDISSGANVLTF
TRBV29-1	12	TRBJ2-7	CSVDGTGEEQYF
TRBV6-5	12	TRBJ2-1	CASSYSGDEQFF
TRBV5-1	17	TRBJ2-1	CASSSYGGGGSYNEQFF
TRBV19	12	TRBJ2-2	CAGGGGTGELFF
TRBV5-1	18	TRBJ2-2	CASSLALGLAVGTGELFF
TRBV3-1	15	TRBJ1-1	CASSQVDGGNTEAFF
TRBV7-8	12	TRBJ2-1	CASSFSGGEQFF
TRBV7-2	16	TRBJ2-1	CASSFTGTGGSNEQFF
TRBV7-2	14	TRBJ1-3	CASSHEGGRDTIYF
TRBV29-1	12	TRBJ1-1	CSVDPQNTEAFF
TRBV2	14	TRBJ2-5	CASRPAGGLETQYF
TRBV28	15	TRBJ1-5	CASSAGAIGNQPQHF
TRBV10-2	19	TRBJ1-6	CASSDGGRGYIAYNSPLHF
TRBV12-3/TRBV12-4	13	TRBJ2-3	CASSLSAPGTQYF
TRBV11-2	19	TRBJ2-2	CASSPLPSPTGLISGELFF
TRBV28	12	TRBJ1-2	CASSQNSYGYTF
TRBV20-1	14	TRBJ1-2	CSATTGGADYGYTF
TRBV20-1	15	TRBJ1-5	CSARAQTNSNQPQHF
TRBV7-9	14	TRBJ2-7	CASSPFGVSYEQYF
TRBV27	16	TRBJ2-1	CASSLMRGSSYNEQFF
TRBV24-1	15	TRBJ2-2	CATSDLGQGAGELFF
TRBV6-5	16	TRBJ2-3	CASKTYAGENTDTQYF
TRBV9	14	TRBJ2-2	CASLGPSNTGELFF
TRBV29-1	11	TRBJ1-1	CSVEVNTEAFF
TRBV6-6	13	TRBJ1-4	CASSLDYLEKLFF
TRBV7-9	15	TRBJ2-5	CASSLNTEPQETQYF
TRBV20-1	12	TRBJ2-1	CSARDLAPQQFF
TRBV2	14	TRBJ1-2	CASSESPGLVGYTF
TRBV7-2	13	TRBJ2-5	CASNEYLQETQYF
TRBV29-1	12	TRBJ1-1	CSYRQINTEAFF
TRBV7-2	17	TRBJ2-3	CASSLGSGAFSTDTQYF
TRBV11-2	15	TRBJ1-4	CASSLAFSREQKLFF
TRBV2	15	TRBJ1-2	CASSEALGVNYGYTF
TRBV24-1	15	TRBJ2-1	CATSERDTPYNEQFF
TRBV30	16	TRBJ2-7	CAWSVSGGAYPYEQYF
TRBV28	15	TRBJ2-3	CASSLYSGGAYTQYF
TRBV12-3/TRBV12-4	13	TRBJ2-7	CASSLARDYEQYF
TRBV5-5	18	TRBJ2-1	CASSLVGGGQGLVNEQFF